The clone carrying this T cell receptor (beta chain) was counted a few times. These data originate in a study of graft-versus-host responses after intestinal transplantation. Trimming removed 6 bases from V and 0 bases from J, with 9 bases in between. The germline CDR1 and CDR2 sequences are ENHRY and SYGVKD. The CDR3 sequence is 13 residues long. The method was immunoSEQ multiplex PCR; TCRdb's version includes in-frame clones alone and lacks a portion of them. Among over 10,000 clones listed, roughly 80% were seen once. The material was PBMCs, obtained around 290 days after intestinal transplant. The receptor's source is a human patient who received an intestinal transplant, so some T cells may come from the graft donor. The chain combines TRBV10-3 with TRBJ2-7, with D perhaps assigned TRBD1 or TRBD2 (5 bases each). CDR3 bases: TGTGCCATCAGCGGGACGGCCTCCTACGAGCAGTACTTC. Its protein is CAISGTASYEQYF.